The clone carrying this TCR beta chain was seen more than once but under ten times. These data come from a study of cytomegalovirus exposure and HLA in healthy donors. About the study: Samples from HLA-typed donors yielded about 85 million unique TCRs in an early data release.

Germline assignment: CDR1 MGHDK and CDR2 SYGVNS. The CDR3 length is 15 residues. V dropped 4 bases and J dropped 2; count of bases not matched to a gene: 5. Use of 60 Vbeta and 13 Jbeta primers characterized the PCR. Clones were sequenced by immunoSEQ multiplex PCR, and TCRdb holds only the in-frame ones, with some missing. Here the sample spans about 100,000 clones, around four fifths being singletons. The chain combines TRBV25-1 with TRBJ1-3; TRBD1 matches at 7 bases. Sequences were obtained from PBMCs. The clonotype was recovered from a young man in good health and CMV-seronegative. CDR3 sequence reads: CASSADREPGNTIYF. The CDR3 DNA reads as TGTGCCAGCAGTGCAGACAGGGAGCCTGGAAACACCATATATTTT.